These T cell receptor beta chains were read from a single sample in a study of shared clonotypes between healthy human individuals. The method was immunoSEQ multiplex PCR; TCRdb's version includes in-frame clones alone and lacks a portion of them. This table has millions of clones, roughly 94% appearing once. Sequenced material: naive CD4+ T cells sorted from blood. These receptors were collected from a man younger than 35 in good health. Each CDR3 is given with its conserved first and last residue. The order of the fields is clone size, J gene, V gene, D gene, CDR3 DNA, CDR3 protein. A D gene is named only where the DNA matches it firmly. Size is omitted from some rows. Given values are once, few, many or a class for expanded clones.

>-|TRBJ2-7|TRBV7-2|TRBD1
TGTGCCAGCAGCTTAGGTCAGGGGGCGGCTGAGCAGTACTTC
CASSLGQGAAEQYF
>-|TRBJ2-1|TRBV7-2|TRBD2
TGTGCCAGCAGCTTATCGGGACTAGCTATTAATGAGCAGTTCTTC
CASSLSGLAINEQFF
>-|TRBJ2-1|TRBV29-1|-
TGCAGCGTTCTTCGCGGAATAGCTCGGTATCCCAGCTCCTACAATGAGCAGTTCTTC
CSVLRGIARYPSSYNEQFF
>-|TRBJ2-7|TRBV6-1|-
TGTGCCAGCAGTGTTCAAACAGGGAACCACTACGAGCAGTACTTC
CASSVQTGNHYEQYF
>-|TRBJ2-2|TRBV5-1|-
TGCGCCAGCAGCTTGGGGGCCGGACCGAACACCGGGGAGCTGTTTTTT
CASSLGAGPNTGELFF
>-|TRBJ2-7|TRBV6-6|TRBD2
TGTGCCAGCAGTCTAGCGGGAGGTAGCTCCTACGAGCAGTACTTC
CASSLAGGSSYEQYF
>-|TRBJ2-4|TRBV5-6|-
TGTGCCAGCAGCTTGGCCGGCGTCAGTCTAGCCAAAAACATTCAGTACTTC
CASSLAGVSLAKNIQYF
>-|TRBJ2-1|TRBV21-1|-
TGTGCCAGCAGCAATTGCCTAGCGGGGAATGAGCAGTTCTTC
CASSNCLAGNEQFF
>few|TRBJ1-6|TRBV6-1|-
TGTGCCAGCAGTGGACAGGAGCTGTATAATTCACCCCTCCACTTT
CASSGQELYNSPLHF
>-|TRBJ2-1|TRBV5-1|-
TGCGCCAGCAGCTCCGGACAGTCGACCTACAATGAGCAGTTCTTC
CASSSGQSTYNEQFF
>-|TRBJ2-7|TRBV18|-
TGTGCCAGCTCCAGCACCGGCTACGAGCAGTACTTC
CASSSTGYEQYF
>-|TRBJ1-6|TRBV6-1|-
TGTGCCAGCAGTGAGCAGGGAAAGGATTCACCCCTCCACTTT
CASSEQGKDSPLHF
>-|TRBJ2-2|TRBV5-1|TRBD1
TGCGCCAGCAGCTCGCTCCGGGACAGCACCGGGGAGCTGTTTTTT
CASSSLRDSTGELFF
>-|TRBJ2-5|TRBV10-3|TRBD2
TGTGCCATCAGTGACCAGTTAGCGGGAGATGCAGAGACCCAGTACTTC
CAISDQLAGDAETQYF
>-|TRBJ2-3|TRBV11-2|-
TGTGCCAGCAGTTTAGGACTAAGCACAGATACGCAGTATTTT
CASSLGLSTDTQYF
>-|TRBJ1-6|TRBV2|-
TGTGCCAGCAGTGCCTCCGGGACCCCCATTCTCCTCCACTTT
CASSASGTPILLHF
>-|TRBJ2-1|TRBV5-1|TRBD1
TGCGCCAGCAGCGGACAGGGGAACTCCTACAATGAGCAGTTCTTC
CASSGQGNSYNEQFF
>-|TRBJ2-1|TRBV6-9|TRBD2
TGTGCCAGCCTTACACGGGGGGGGCAATCCTACAATGAGCAGTTCTTC
CASLTRGGQSYNEQFF
>-|TRBJ2-3|TRBV2|-
TGTGCCAGCAGTGGAGGGAGCGCCCCCCGCACAGATACGCAGTATTTT
CASSGGSAPRTDTQYF
>-|TRBJ2-1|TRBV11-3|-
TGTGCCAGCAGCGTGACAGTGTACAATGAGCAGTTCTTC
CASSVTVYNEQFF
>-|TRBJ1-2|TRBV5-4|-
TGTGCCAGCAGCTTACGGGGAAACTATGGCTACACCTTC
CASSLRGNYGYTF
>-|TRBJ1-2|TRBV6-1|-
TGTGCCAGCAGTGAAGCAGGTTGGCGGGACTATGGCTACACCTTC
CASSEAGWRDYGYTF
>-|TRBJ2-3|TRBV7-7|-
TGTGCTAGCAGCGTAGACAGTGGGACGCAGTATTTT
CASSVDSGTQYF
>-|TRBJ2-6|TRBV10-3|-
TGTGCCGCCGGACCATCTGGGGCCAACGTCCTGACTTTC
CAAGPSGANVLTF
>-|TRBJ2-6|TRBV28|-
TGTGCCAGCAGTTCGCCCGGGCCCTCTGGGGCCAACGTCCTGACTTTC
CASSSPGPSGANVLTF
>-|TRBJ2-7|TRBV29-1|-
TGCAGCGTTGGGAGACCGGGACAAGGGGTAGTCGAGCAGTACTTC
CSVGRPGQGVVEQYF
>-|TRBJ2-1|TRBV30|-
TGTGCCTGGAGTGTATGGCGTGGTGAGCAGTTCTTC
CAWSVWRGEQFF
>-|TRBJ1-2|TRBV6-1|TRBD1
TGTGCCAGCAGTGAAGCGCATGACAGGGCTGCATCAAACTATGGCTACACCTTC
CASSEAHDRAASNYGYTF
>-|TRBJ2-1|TRBV11-2|TRBD2
TGTGCCAGCAGCCAAAACCTGAATAGCGGGAGAAGCAATGAGCAGTTCTTC
CASSQNLNSGRSNEQFF
>-|TRBJ2-7|TRBV5-1|TRBD1
TGCGCCAGCAGCTTGATGCCCCCGGGACAGGGTACCTACGAGCAGTACTTC
CASSLMPPGQGTYEQYF
>-|TRBJ2-4|TRBV29-1|-
TGCAGCGTGGCCGGTGTACAGGCCAAAAACATTCAGTACTTC
CSVAGVQAKNIQYF
>once|TRBJ2-7|TRBV6-5|TRBD2
TGTGCCAGCAGTTACTCTTTGGCGGGAGTAGGCGAGCAGTACTTC
CASSYSLAGVGEQYF
>once|TRBJ2-1|TRBV5-3|TRBD2
TGTGCCAGAAGACCCCTGGTACTACTAGCGGCCCCTGAGAATGAGCAGTTCTTC
CARRPLVLLAAPENEQFF
>-|TRBJ1-2|TRBV6-6|TRBD1
TGTGCCAGCACCCGGGACAGAGGCTACACCTTC
CASTRDRGYTF
>-|TRBJ2-1|TRBV5-4|-
TGTGCCAGCAGCTTTTTGTCCTGGCCTCGGCGGAATGAGCAGTTCTTC
CASSFLSWPRRNEQFF
>-|TRBJ2-5|TRBV10-3|-
TGTGCCATCAGTGAGTCTCTTTGGGAGACCCAGTACTTC
CAISESLWETQYF
>-|TRBJ2-7|TRBV9|-
TGTGCCAGCAGCGTAGCCCCAGCTGATACCTACGAGCAGTACTTC
CASSVAPADTYEQYF
>-|TRBJ1-1|TRBV10-2|-
TGCGCCAGCACTATGCCTCCCGAGGCCACTGAAGCTTTCTTT
CASTMPPEATEAFF
>-|TRBJ1-6|TRBV9|TRBD1
TGTGCCAGCAGCCCAAGACAGGGATCCTATAATTCACCCCTCCACTTT
CASSPRQGSYNSPLHF
>-|TRBJ2-3|TRBV4-1|-
TGCGCCAGCAGCCAAGGTTTACTAGGACCAACTAGCACAGATACGCAGTATTTT
CASSQGLLGPTSTDTQYF
>-|TRBJ2-3|TRBV5-6|-
TGTGCCAGCAGCTTCACCACAGATACGCAGTATTTT
CASSFTTDTQYF
>-|TRBJ2-7|TRBV7-2|TRBD2
TGTGCCAGCAGCTTAGATACTAGCGGGAACTACGAGCAGTACTTC
CASSLDTSGNYEQYF
>once|TRBJ2-3|TRBV10-2|TRBD2
TGCGCCAGCAGTGAGTCCGGAGGGAGCGGGAGCTCAGATACGCAGTATTTT
CASSESGGSGSSDTQYF
>-|TRBJ2-7|TRBV6-5|TRBD1
TGTGCCAGCAGTTATGGGACAGGGGGCGCCTACGAGCAGTACTTC
CASSYGTGGAYEQYF
>-|TRBJ2-7|TRBV18|-
TGTGCCAGCTCACCTCCCGGGACTCCCAAAGAGGTTCGGTACTTC
CASSPPGTPKEVRYF
>-|TRBJ1-2|TRBV2|-
TGTGCCAGCAGTGAAGCGCTTCGGGGATCTCTCTATGGCTACACCTTC
CASSEALRGSLYGYTF
>once|TRBJ2-3|TRBV7-2|TRBD2
TGTGCCAGCAGCTTAGCTAGTCTAGCGGGCACAGATACGCAGTATTTT
CASSLASLAGTDTQYF
>-|TRBJ2-5|TRBV7-3|-
TGTGCCAGCAGCTTAAGGGGCCACCCGGCGTACCAAGAGACCCAGTACTTC
CASSLRGHPAYQETQYF
>-|TRBJ1-2|TRBV6-1|TRBD1
TGTGCCAGCAGAGCGATGACAGGGATCTATGGCTACACCTTC
CASRAMTGIYGYTF
>-|TRBJ2-5|TRBV2|TRBD1
TGTGCCAGCAGTAAGGACAGGGGAGGCCAAGAGACCCAGTACTTC
CASSKDRGGQETQYF
>once|TRBJ2-2|TRBV18|-
TGTGCCAGCTCACTCGACAGGAACACCGGGGAGCTGTTTTTT
CASSLDRNTGELFF
>-|TRBJ2-3|TRBV27|-
TGTGCCAGCAGTTTATCGGGTACGCAGTATTTT
CASSLSGTQYF
>-|TRBJ1-2|TRBV10-3|-
TGTGCCATCAGTGAGTCGTATCAGGGGATTAACTATGGCTACACCTTC
CAISESYQGINYGYTF
>-|TRBJ2-5|TRBV9|TRBD1
TGTGCCAGCAGCGTGAGGACAGGGTCGGAGACCCAGTACTTC
CASSVRTGSETQYF